This entry lists 15 T cell receptor beta chains sequenced from one sample in a study of CD8 T cells in Susac syndrome. The RNA input was roughly 0.45 to 1 ug, and it was reverse transcribed with random hexamers. TCRdb reprocessed the immunoSEQ multiplex PCR reads with MiXCR, giving one entry per CDR3 protein. The table records 110,000 to 150,000 distinct CDR3 sequences, nearly 95% of them present only once. Material: CD8+ T cells from PBMCs. These TCRs come from a human donor in good health.

V usage is TRBV20-1 and J usage is TRBJ2-7; TRBD1 matches 7 bases. The CDR3 has 14 residues. The junction had 9 bases not matched to a gene; V was cut back by 5 bases and J by 2 bases. Germline values: CDR1 DFQATT, CDR2 SNEGSKA (reference sequence). CDR3 residues: CSAVDREGAYEQYF. CDR3 DNA sequence: TGCAGTGCTGTCGACAGGGAAGGGGCCTACGAGCAGTACTTC.

This clonotype was counted a single time. The chain couples TRBV27 to TRBJ2-1; 7 bases line up with TRBD2. CDR1 is MNHEY, CDR2 SMNVEV, per germline (reference sequence). The length of the CDR3 is 13 residues. The V gene end was trimmed by 3 bases and the J gene end by 4 bases; junction bases not matched to a gene: 0. The CDR3 sequence is CASSFSGYNEQFF. DNA for the CDR3: TGTGCCAGCAGTTTTAGCGGGTACAATGAGCAGTTCTTC.

This chain connects TRBV2 to TRBJ2-5; tentative D call: TRBD2 (6 bases). Germline loops: CDR1 SNHLY, CDR2 FYNNEI. The CDR3 has 13 residues. Trimming removed 2 bases at V and 5 bases at J, with 9 bases between. The CDR3 reads CASSERGGETQYF. CDR3 sequence (DNA): TGTGCCAGCAGTGAAAGGGGAGGCGAGACCCAGTACTTC. The full variable domain, with the rest looked up from reference TRBV2 and TRBJ2-5, is EPEVTQTPSHQVTQMGQEVILRCVPISNHLYFYWYRQILGQKVEFLVSFYNNEISEKSEIFDDQFSVERPDGSNFTLKIRSTKLEDSAMYFCASSERGGETQYFGPGTRLLVL.

This chain joins TRBV4-1 and TRBJ2-1; 9 bases are shared with TRBD2. The junction had 1 base not matched to a gene; V was cut back by 3 bases and J by 10 bases. This CDR3 region has 12 residues. CDR1 and CDR2 (germline): MGHRA, YSYEKL. CDR3 loop: CASSHLAGEQFF. CDR3 coding DNA: TGCGCCAGCAGCCACCTAGCGGGGGAGCAGTTCTTC.

The V call is TRBV18, the J call TRBJ2-7; 9 bases are a match to TRBD2. Trimming took 8 bases from V and 6 from J; bases not matched to a gene: 11. There are 14 residues in the CDR3. The germline V gene has CDR1 KGHSH and CDR2 LQKENI. CDR3 nucleotides: TGTGCCAGCACGATAGCGGGAGAGGGTTCCGAGCAGTACTTC. Amino acid sequence: CASTIAGEGSEQYF.

The gene calls are TRBV6-1 and TRBJ2-7, with D unclear. The V gene lost 3 bases and the J gene lost 1 base, with 4 bases spanning the gap. The germline V gene has CDR1 MNHNS and CDR2 SASEGT. CDR3 size: 12 residues. The CDR3 DNA sequence: TGTGCCAGCAGTGACGGGTCCTACGAGCAGTACTTC. This gives the protein CASSDGSYEQYF.

The rearrangement uses TRBV4-1 and TRBJ2-7; TRBD2 matches 8 bases. Germline V gene sequence: CDR1 MGHRA, CDR2 YSYEKL. The V gene end was trimmed by 6 bases and the J gene end by 3 bases; junction bases not matched to a gene: 10. This CDR3 has 15 residues. The CDR3 DNA sequence: TGCGCCAGCAGTAGATCCGGGACTAGTGTCTACGAGCAGTACTTC. Amino acids: CASSRSGTSVYEQYF.

This clonotype was found a few times. V and J are TRBV28 and TRBJ2-3; a weak D match, TRBD1 (6 bases). The germline CDR1 and CDR2 sequences are MDHEN and SYDVKM. The CDR3 totals 12 residues. The germline V and J ends were trimmed by 5 bases and 5 bases, with 8 bases remaining between them. CDR3 bases: TGTGCCAGCAGTGTACAGGGAGATACGCAGTATTTT. Translation: CASSVQGDTQYF.

Written as DNA, the CDR3 is TGTGCCAGCAGTCGCTCGTTAGACTATGGCTACACCTTC. Its protein is CASSRSLDYGYTF. This chain links TRBV27 with TRBJ1-2; D ambiguous. The V gene's germline CDR1 is MNHEY and CDR2 SMNVEV (reference sequence). This CDR3 comprises 13 residues. Trimming shortened V by 5 bases and J by 3 bases, and 10 bases separated the two germline ends.

The chain has TRBV14 and TRBJ1-4; no clear D. This CDR3 is 13 amino acids long. V was shortened by 1 base and J by 8 bases, with 8 bases between the two germline ends. The germline gives CDR1 SGHDN, CDR2 FVKESK. The CDR3 coding sequence is TGTGCCAGCAGCCAAGGAGCCCGCGAAAAACTGTTTTTT. This encodes CASSQGAREKLFF.

The rearrangement uses TRBV29-1 and TRBJ2-1, with D uncertain. The CDR3 contains 13 residues. Between the trimmed V and J ends, which lost 0 bases and 7 bases, there was a span of 10 bases. Germline V gene sequence: CDR1 SQVTM, CDR2 ANQGSEA. CDR3 nucleotide sequence: TGCAGCGTTGAAGATCTCCTCCTTAATGAGCAGTTCTTC. Amino acids: CSVEDLLLNEQFF.

The rearrangement uses TRBV7-3 and TRBJ2-1; 8 nucleotides agree with TRBD2. Trimming cost V 5 bases and J 4 bases; bases outside gene matches: 4. The germline V gene has CDR1 SGHTA and CDR2 FQGTGA. This CDR3 is built from 14 residues. CDR3 in amino acids: CASSPVAGYNEQFF. The CDR3 DNA reads as TGTGCCAGCAGCCCAGTAGCGGGATACAATGAGCAGTTCTTC.

The genes are TRBV29-1 and TRBJ2-7; 7 bases fit TRBD1. Germline CDR1 reads SQVTM; CDR2 reads ANQGSEA. With V trimmed by 6 bases and J by 3 bases, 11 bases remained unmatched. CDR3 length equals 14 residues. The CDR3 sequence: CSVHDRENFYEQYF. The CDR3 nucleotides are TGCAGCGTACATGACAGGGAGAACTTCTACGAGCAGTACTTC.

The rearrangement links TRBV4-3 to TRBJ1-5; D unresolved. The germline CDR1 and CDR2 sequences are LGHNA and YSLEER. Trimming shortened V by 0 bases and J by 2 bases, and 11 bases separated the two germline ends. CDR3 length equals 16 residues. Here the CDR3 reads CASSQDVGVGNQPQHF. The CDR3 DNA sequence: TGCGCCAGCAGCCAAGACGTAGGTGTCGGCAATCAGCCCCAGCATTTT.

This chain joins TRBV4-3 and TRBJ2-4; D tentatively fits TRBD1 or TRBD2 (5 bases each). There are 14 residues in the CDR3. Trimming stripped 1 base from V and 3 bases from J, with 7 bases between. Germline-derived CDR1 and CDR2 are LGHNA and YSLEER. CDR3 nucleotide sequence: TGCGCCAGCAGCCAAGGGGGGAGCAAAAACATTCAGTACTTC. Translation: CASSQGGSKNIQYF.